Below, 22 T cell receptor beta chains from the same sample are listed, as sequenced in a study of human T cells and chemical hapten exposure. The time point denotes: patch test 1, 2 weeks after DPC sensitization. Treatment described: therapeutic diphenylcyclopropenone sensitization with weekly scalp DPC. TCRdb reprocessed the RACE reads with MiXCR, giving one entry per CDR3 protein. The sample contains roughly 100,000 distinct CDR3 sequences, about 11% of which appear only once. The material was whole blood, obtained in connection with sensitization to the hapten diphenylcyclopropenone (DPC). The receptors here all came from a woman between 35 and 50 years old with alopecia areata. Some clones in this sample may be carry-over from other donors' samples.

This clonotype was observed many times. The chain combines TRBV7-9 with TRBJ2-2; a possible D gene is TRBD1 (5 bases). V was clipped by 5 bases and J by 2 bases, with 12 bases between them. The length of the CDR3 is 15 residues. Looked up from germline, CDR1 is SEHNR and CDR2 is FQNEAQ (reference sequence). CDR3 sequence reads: CASSTPGSNTGELFF. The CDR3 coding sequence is TGTGCCAGCAGCACCCCAGGGTCAAACACCGGGGAGCTGTTTTTT.

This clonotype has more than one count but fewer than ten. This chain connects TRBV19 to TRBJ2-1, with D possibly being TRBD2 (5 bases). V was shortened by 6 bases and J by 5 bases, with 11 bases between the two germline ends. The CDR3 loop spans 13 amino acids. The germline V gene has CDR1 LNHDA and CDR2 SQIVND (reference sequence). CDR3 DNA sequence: TGTGCCAGTAGCCCGACTACCAACAATGAGCAGTTCTTC. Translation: CASSPTTNNEQFF.

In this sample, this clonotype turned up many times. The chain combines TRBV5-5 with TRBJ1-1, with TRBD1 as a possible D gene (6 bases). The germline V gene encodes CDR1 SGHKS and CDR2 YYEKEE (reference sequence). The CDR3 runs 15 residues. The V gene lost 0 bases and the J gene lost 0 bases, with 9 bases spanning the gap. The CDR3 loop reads CASSLEDRLNTEAFF. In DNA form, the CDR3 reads TGTGCCAGCAGCTTGGAGGACAGACTGAACACTGAAGCTTTCTTT.

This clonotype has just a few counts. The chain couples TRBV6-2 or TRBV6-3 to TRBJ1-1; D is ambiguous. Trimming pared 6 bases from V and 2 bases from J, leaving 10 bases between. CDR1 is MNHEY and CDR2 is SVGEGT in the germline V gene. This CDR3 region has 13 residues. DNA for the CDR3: TGTGCCAGCAGACTTGACGGAAACACTGAAGCTTTCTTT. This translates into CASRLDGNTEAFF.

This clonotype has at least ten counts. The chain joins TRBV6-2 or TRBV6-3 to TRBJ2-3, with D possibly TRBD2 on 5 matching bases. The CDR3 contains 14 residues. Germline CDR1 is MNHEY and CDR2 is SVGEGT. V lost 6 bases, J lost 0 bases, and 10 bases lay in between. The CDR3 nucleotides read TGTGCCAGCAGAGAAGCGGCTAGCACAGATACGCAGTATTTT. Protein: CASREAASTDTQYF.

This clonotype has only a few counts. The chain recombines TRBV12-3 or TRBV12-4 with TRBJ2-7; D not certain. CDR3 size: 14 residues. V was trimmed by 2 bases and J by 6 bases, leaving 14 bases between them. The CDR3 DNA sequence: TGTGCCAGCAGTTTAACCCGGATTAGTACCGAGCAGTACTTC. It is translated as CASSLTRISTEQYF.

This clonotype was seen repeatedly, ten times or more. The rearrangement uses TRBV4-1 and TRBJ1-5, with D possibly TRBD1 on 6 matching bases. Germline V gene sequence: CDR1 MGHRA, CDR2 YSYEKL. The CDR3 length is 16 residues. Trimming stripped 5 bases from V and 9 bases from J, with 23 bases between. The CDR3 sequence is CASSVEIVGAQRPQHF. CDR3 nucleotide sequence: TGCGCCAGCAGCGTCGAGATTGTGGGGGCTCAGCGGCCCCAGCATTTT.

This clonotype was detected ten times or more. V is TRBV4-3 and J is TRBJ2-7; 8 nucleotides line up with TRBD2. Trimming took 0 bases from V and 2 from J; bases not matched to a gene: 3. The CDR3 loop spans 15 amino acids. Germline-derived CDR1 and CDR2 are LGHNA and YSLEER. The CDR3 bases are TGCGCCAGCAGCCAAGATCGGGGGGGCACCTACGAGCAGTACTTC. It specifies CASSQDRGGTYEQYF.

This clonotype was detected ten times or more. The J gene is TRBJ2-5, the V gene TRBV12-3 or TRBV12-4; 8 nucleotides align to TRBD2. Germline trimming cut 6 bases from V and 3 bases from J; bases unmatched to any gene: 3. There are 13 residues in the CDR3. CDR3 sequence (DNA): TGTGCCAGCAGCCCGGGACTAGAAGAGACCCAGTACTTC. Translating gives CASSPGLEETQYF.

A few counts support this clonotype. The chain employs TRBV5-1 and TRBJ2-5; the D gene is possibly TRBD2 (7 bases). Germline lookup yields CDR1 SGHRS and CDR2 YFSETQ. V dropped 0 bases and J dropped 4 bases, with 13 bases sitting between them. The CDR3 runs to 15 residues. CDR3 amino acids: CASSLDRRGPETQYF. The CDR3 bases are TGCGCCAGCAGCTTGGACCGGCGGGGGCCAGAGACCCAGTACTTC.

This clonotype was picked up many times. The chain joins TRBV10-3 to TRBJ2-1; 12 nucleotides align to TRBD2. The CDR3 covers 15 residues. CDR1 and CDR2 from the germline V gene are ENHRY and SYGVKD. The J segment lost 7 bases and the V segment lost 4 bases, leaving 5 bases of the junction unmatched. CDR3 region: CAISGTSGVTNEQFF. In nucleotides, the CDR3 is TGTGCCATCAGTGGGACTAGCGGGGTGACGAATGAGCAGTTCTTC.

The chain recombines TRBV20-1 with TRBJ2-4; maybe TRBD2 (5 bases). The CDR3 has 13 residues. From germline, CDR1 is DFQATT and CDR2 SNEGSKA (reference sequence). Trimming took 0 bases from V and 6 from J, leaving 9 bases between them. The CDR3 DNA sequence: TGCAGTGCTAGAGAGCGACTACCAAACATTCAGTACTTC. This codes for CSARERLPNIQYF.

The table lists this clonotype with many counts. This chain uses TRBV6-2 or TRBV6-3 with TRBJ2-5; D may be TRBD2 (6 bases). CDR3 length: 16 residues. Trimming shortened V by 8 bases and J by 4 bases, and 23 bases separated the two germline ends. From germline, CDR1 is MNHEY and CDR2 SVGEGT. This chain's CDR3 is CASAWGTFPMGETQYF. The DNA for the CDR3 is TGTGCCAGCGCCTGGGGGACTTTCCCGATGGGAGAGACCCAGTACTTC.

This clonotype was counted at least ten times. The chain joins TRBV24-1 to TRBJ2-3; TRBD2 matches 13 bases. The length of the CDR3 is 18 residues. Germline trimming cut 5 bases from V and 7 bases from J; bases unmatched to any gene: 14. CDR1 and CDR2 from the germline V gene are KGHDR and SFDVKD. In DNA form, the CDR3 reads TGTGCCACCAGTGCCCATCCCGGGACTAGCGGGGAGCCTAATACGCAGTATTTT. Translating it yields CATSAHPGTSGEPNTQYF.

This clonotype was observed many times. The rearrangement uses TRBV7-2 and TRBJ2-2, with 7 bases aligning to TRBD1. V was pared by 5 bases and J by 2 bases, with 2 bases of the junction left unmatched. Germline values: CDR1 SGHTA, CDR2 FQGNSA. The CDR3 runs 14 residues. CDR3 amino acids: CASSPGGNTGELFF. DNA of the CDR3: TGTGCCAGCAGCCCAGGGGGTAACACCGGGGAGCTGTTTTTT.

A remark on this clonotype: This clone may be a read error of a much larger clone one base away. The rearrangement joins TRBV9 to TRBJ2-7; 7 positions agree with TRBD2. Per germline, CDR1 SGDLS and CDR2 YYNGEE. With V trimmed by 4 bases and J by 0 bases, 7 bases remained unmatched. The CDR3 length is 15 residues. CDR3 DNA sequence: TGTGCCAGCAGCCTGAGGGGAGGGGACTCCTACGAGCAGTACTTC. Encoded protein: CASSLRGGDSYEQYF.

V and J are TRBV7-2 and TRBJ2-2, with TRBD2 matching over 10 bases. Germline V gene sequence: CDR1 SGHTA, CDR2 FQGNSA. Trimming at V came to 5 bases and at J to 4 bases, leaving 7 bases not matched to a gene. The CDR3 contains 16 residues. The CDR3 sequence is CASSPRTSGPTGELFF. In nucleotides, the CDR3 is TGTGCCAGCAGCCCGAGGACTAGCGGCCCCACCGGGGAGCTGTTTTTT.

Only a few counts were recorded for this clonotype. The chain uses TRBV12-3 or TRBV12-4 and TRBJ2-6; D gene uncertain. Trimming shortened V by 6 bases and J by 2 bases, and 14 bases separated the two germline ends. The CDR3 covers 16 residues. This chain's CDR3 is CASSPVGLAGANVLTF. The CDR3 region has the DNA TGTGCCAGCAGCCCGGTAGGGCTCGCTGGGGCCAACGTCCTGACTTTC.

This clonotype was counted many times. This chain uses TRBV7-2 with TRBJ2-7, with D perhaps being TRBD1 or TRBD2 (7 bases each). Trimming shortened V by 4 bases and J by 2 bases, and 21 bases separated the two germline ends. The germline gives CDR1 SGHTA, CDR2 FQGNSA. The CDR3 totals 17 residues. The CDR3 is CASSSQGGAGAAYEQYF. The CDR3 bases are TGTGCCAGCAGCTCGCAGGGGGGGGCAGGCGCTGCCTACGAGCAGTACTTC.

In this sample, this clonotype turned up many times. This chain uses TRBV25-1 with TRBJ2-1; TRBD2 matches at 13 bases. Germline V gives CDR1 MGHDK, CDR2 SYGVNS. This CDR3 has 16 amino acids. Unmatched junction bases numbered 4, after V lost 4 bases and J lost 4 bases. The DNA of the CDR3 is TGTGCCAGCAGTGCCCGACTAGCGGGAGGTTACAATGAGCAGTTCTTC. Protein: CASSARLAGGYNEQFF.

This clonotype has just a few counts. The CDR3 nucleotides are TGTGCCAGCAGCCGGGGGGGGACCTATGGCTACACCTTC. This sequence encodes CASSRGGTYGYTF. The gene calls are TRBV7-2 and TRBJ1-2; possibly TRBD1 for D (5 bases). V lost 5 bases to trimming and J lost 4 bases, with 11 bases between them. Germline V gene data show CDR1 as SGHTA and CDR2 as FQGNSA. This CDR3 region has 13 residues. Supplemented by reference TRBV7-2 and TRBJ1-2, the full variable domain reads GAGVSQSPSNKVTEKGKDVELRCDPISGHTALYWYRQSLGQGLEFLIYFQGNSAPDKSGLPSDRFSAERTGGSVSTLTIQRTQQEDSAVYLCASSRGGTYGYTFGSGTRLTVV.

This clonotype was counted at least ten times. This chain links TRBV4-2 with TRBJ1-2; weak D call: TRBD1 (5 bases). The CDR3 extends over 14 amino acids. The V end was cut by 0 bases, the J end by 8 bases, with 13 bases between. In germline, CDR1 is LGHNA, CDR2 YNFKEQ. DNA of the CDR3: TGTGCCAGCAGCCAAGAGAGGGGCCGCCGCGGCTACACCTTC. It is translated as CASSQERGRRGYTF.